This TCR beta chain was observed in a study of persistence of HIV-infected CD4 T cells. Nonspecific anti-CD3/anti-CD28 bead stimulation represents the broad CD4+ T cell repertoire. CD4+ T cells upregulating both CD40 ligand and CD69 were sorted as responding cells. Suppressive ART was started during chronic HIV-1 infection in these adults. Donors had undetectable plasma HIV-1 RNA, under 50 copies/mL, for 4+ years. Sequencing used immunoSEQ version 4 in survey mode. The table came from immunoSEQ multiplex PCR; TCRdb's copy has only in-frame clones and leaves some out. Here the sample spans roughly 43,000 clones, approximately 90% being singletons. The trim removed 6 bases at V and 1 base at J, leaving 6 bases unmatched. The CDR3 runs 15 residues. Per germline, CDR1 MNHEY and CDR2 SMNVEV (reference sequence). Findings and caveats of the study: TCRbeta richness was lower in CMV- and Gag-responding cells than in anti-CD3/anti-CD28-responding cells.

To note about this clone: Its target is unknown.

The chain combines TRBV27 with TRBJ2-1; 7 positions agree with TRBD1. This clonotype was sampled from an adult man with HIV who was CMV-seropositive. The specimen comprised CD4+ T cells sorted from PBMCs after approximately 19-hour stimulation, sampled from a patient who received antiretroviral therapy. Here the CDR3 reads CASRLGQESYNEQFF. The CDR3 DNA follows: TGTGCCAGCAGACTCGGACAGGAATCCTACAATGAGCAGTTCTTC.